What follows describes a single TCR beta chain. Its cognate antigen has yet to be identified. The sample holds no much larger clone one base away, and base qualities are not on file. Every donor was a healthy Caucasian. The twin cohort consisted of three pairs of female monozygotic twins, all aged roughly 18 to 29 years. CD4+ and CD8+ T cell populations were isolated with positive isolation kits from Invitrogen. Library preparation used 5' RACE. The data were produced on an Illumina HiSeq 2000. Template switching added a universal primer binding site, and the final cDNA carried a unique molecular identifier that allowed TCR cDNA molecules to be counted accurately. Specific primers in the conserved constant-segment region were used to synthesize first-strand cDNA for TCR alpha and beta chains. Each cDNA library was double barcoded, with a SMART-Mk sample barcode plus Illumina barcodes, to control for contamination. Two successive PCR steps introduced TruSeq adapter sequences along with Illumina sample barcodes. The TCR alpha and beta cDNA libraries were sequenced on the Illumina HiSeq platform using custom primers. Concerning the study's data processing: Unique molecular identifiers were extracted from raw reads with MiGEC, and CDR3 positions were determined with MiXCR. For each individual, recombination models were inferred using an EM algorithm with the repgenHMM and IGoR tools. Shared clonotype analysis was performed with the tcR package in R, normalizing sharing by the product of cloneset sizes. Out-of-frame nonproductive sequences were analyzed to study raw recombination free of thymic and clonal selection effects. TCRdb reanalyzed the raw reads on its own, using fastp at Q25 for trimming and MiXCR for clone calling, and kept in-frame beta chains. Merged by CDR3 protein, the rows form single entries marked with the most common genes and DNA. What appears here as the V and J calls and clone size reflects TCRdb's work, not the paper's. Here the sample has some 300,000 distinct CDR3 sequences; roughly an eighth occur a single time. Together, the top ten hold 6% to 9% of the sample.

The data are from a study of identical twins (dated by TCRdb to about 2016). About the full investigation: To test whether fetal clonotypes persist, the study used deep sequencing on TCR alpha and beta repertoires from monozygotic twins, unrelated adults of various ages, and cord blood. To rule out contamination, replicate twin experiments were performed at different times with different library preparation protocols. Study-wide findings and limitations: Abundant cord blood beta clonotypes had fewer insertions, young adult naive repertoires showed a similar but weaker trend, and memory repertoires showed no such trend. In beta out-of-frame sequences, excess twin sharing was weaker, because having fewer shared sequences lowered the signal-to-noise ratio. In monozygotic twins, out-of-frame TCR alpha sharing was systematically underestimated by recombination models, although the models agreed with sharing between unrelated individuals. Invariant T cells such as MAIT and iNKT could partly confound zero-insertion analyses, although diverse VJ usage argued against such confounding for most clonotypes. Compared with coincidental sharing between unrelated individuals, an excess of low generation-probability sequences was observed among out-of-frame TCR alpha sequences shared between twins. Conclusions relied on cross-sectional statistical analysis, since the same donors could not be followed over many years.

Looking up the germline V gene yields CDR1 SNHLY and CDR2 FYNNEI. Inclusive of the bounding cysteine and phenylalanine, the CDR3 is 12 residues long. The CDR3 DNA has 36 bases and is translated from base 1. Between the V and J ends, shortened by 1 base and 6 bases respectively, the junction contains 7 bases. The sample also formed part of further work on yellow fever vaccine responses in identical twins. As the second publication notes: According to the authors, the vaccine-induced T cell response in identical twins seemed to be partly convergent and partly specific to each individual. The study precisely tracked vaccine-responding T cell clones in identical twins.

The origin of this receptor is a woman aged 18-29 years in good health. The sample taken for sequencing was CD8+ T cells sorted from blood. The chain employs TRBV2 and TRBJ2-7; the D gene assignment is ambiguous. The CDR3: CASSEGTPEQYF. At the DNA level, the sequence is TGTGCCAGCAGTGAAGGTACTCCCGAGCAGTACTTC.